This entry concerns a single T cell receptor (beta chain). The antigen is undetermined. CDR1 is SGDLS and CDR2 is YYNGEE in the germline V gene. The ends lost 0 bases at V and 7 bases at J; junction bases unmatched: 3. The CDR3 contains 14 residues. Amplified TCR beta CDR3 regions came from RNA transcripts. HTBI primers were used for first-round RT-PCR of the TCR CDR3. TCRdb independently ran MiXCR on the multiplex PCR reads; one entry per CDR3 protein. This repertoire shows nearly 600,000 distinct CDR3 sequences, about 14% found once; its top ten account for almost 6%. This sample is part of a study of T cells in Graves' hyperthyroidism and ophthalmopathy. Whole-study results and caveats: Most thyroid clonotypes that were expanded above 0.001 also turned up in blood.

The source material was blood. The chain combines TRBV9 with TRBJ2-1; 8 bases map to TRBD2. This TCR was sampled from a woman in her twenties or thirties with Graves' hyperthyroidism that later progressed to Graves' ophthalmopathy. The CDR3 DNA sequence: TGTGCCAGCAGCGTAGGGGGGACTAGTAATGAGCAGTTCTTC. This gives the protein CASSVGGTSNEQFF.